Listed below are T cell receptor beta chains from one sample, sequenced in a study of blood T cell repertoires in COVID-19. Some clones are missing from TCRdb's copy, which holds only in-frame ones; the method was immunoSEQ multiplex PCR. The table includes 180,000 or so clones, approximately 80% detected once. Sequenced sample: PBMCs or T cells enriched from blood (not recorded which). These receptors all stem from a man aged 50-59 years who had recovered from COVID-19. Both conserved end residues are part of each CDR3. A D gene is named only where the DNA matches it firmly. Only part of the rows carry a size: once, few, many, or a class if the clone is expanded.

clone_size	d_call	v_call	j_call	cdr3_length	cdr3_aa	cdr3_nt
-	-	TRBV3-1/TRBV3-2	TRBJ1-2	16	CASSQVRYSGVSGYTF	TGTGCCAGCAGCCAAGTCCGTTACTCAGGGGTATCTGGCTACACCTTC
once	-	TRBV9	TRBJ1-5	15	CASSPYPRVDQPQHF	TGTGCCAGCAGTCCCTACCCCAGGGTCGATCAGCCCCAGCATTTT
-	-	TRBV6-1	TRBJ1-2	13	CASSEAGRSGYTF	TGTGCCAGCAGTGAAGCGGGTAGGAGTGGCTACACCTTC
-	-	TRBV13	TRBJ2-2	14	CASSPTGYGGELFF	TGTGCCAGCAGCCCAACAGGGTACGGCGGGGAGCTGTTTTTT
-	TRBD2	TRBV19	TRBJ2-2	14	CASEAGANTGELFF	TGTGCCAGTGAAGCGGGGGCGAACACCGGGGAGCTGTTTTTT
many	TRBD1	TRBV7-6	TRBJ1-1	15	CASSQTGVRGTEAFF	TGTGCCAGCAGCCAAACAGGGGTACGAGGGACTGAAGCTTTCTTT
-	-	TRBV7-2	TRBJ2-3	14	CASRPTAIPDTQYF	TGTGCCAGCAGACCGACAGCGATCCCAGATACGCAGTATTTT
-	-	TRBV4-2	TRBJ1-1	15	CASSQEVRGGTEAFF	TGTGCCAGCAGCCAAGAGGTTAGGGGAGGCACTGAAGCTTTCTTT
-	TRBD1	TRBV7-8	TRBJ1-3	15	CASSLTSQGANTIYF	TGTGCCAGCAGCTTAACATCTCAGGGGGCAAACACCATATATTTT
once	TRBD1	TRBV9	TRBJ1-2	16	CASSLVTGGSNYGYTF	TGTGCCAGCAGCCTCGTGACAGGGGGGTCTAACTATGGCTACACCTTC
-	-	TRBV18	TRBJ2-7	12	CASQQGEDEQYF	TGTGCCAGCCAGCAGGGTGAGGACGAGCAGTACTTC
-	TRBD1	TRBV20-1	TRBJ1-2	14	CSASGSGGPNGYTF	TGCAGTGCTAGTGGGTCAGGGGGACCAAATGGCTACACCTTC
-	-	TRBV18	TRBJ1-1	13	CASSPRQNTEAFF	TGTGCCAGCTCCCCACGGCAGAACACTGAAGCTTTCTTT
-	-	TRBV7-8	TRBJ2-7	17	CASSFPPTQLGAYEQYF	TGTGCCAGCAGCTTCCCACCTACCCAACTGGGGGCTTACGAGCAGTACTTC
-	TRBD1	TRBV19	TRBJ1-2	17	CAIQDRGYDSGSFGYTF	TGTGCCATACAGGACAGGGGGTACGACAGCGGGTCTTTTGGCTACACCTTC
-	TRBD2	TRBV27	TRBJ2-3	16	CASSQPSLAGGRGQYF	TGTGCCAGCAGTCAACCCTCACTAGCGGGGGGGCGGGGGCAGTATTTT
-	TRBD1	TRBV10-1	TRBJ1-6	18	CASSDPRVRDRHNSPLHF	TGCGCCAGCAGTGACCCCCGGGTACGGGACAGACATAATTCACCCCTCCACTTT
-	TRBD2	TRBV9	TRBJ2-3	17	CASSVTGGTILTDTQYF	TGTGCCAGCAGCGTAACAGGAGGGACTATCCTCACAGATACGCAGTATTTT
-	-	TRBV7-9	TRBJ2-2	14	CASSLHGNTGELFF	TGTGCCAGCAGCTTGCACGGGAACACCGGGGAGCTGTTTTTT
once	TRBD1	TRBV7-2	TRBJ1-2	13	CASSSQGAWGYTF	TGTGCCAGCAGCTCGCAGGGGGCATGGGGCTACACCTTC
-	TRBD1	TRBV19	TRBJ1-6	17	CASSIGQGGLFNSPLHF	TGTGCCAGTAGTATTGGACAGGGAGGCCTTTTTAATTCACCCCTCCACTTT
-	-	TRBV28	TRBJ1-5	15	CASSLGRAPNQPQHF	TGTGCCAGCAGTTTGGGCAGGGCCCCTAATCAGCCCCAGCATTTT
-	TRBD1	TRBV11-2	TRBJ2-7	15	CASSKVVTGGYEQYF	TGTGCCAGCAGCAAAGTGGTGACAGGGGGCTACGAGCAGTACTTC
-	TRBD2	TRBV11-1	TRBJ2-1	16	CASRGLAGAHYGEQFF	TGTGCCAGCAGGGGACTAGCGGGGGCCCACTACGGAGAGCAGTTCTTC
-	TRBD1	TRBV19	TRBJ1-5	17	CASTTYNRGLGNQPQHF	TGTGCCAGTACCACGTATAACAGGGGGCTGGGCAATCAGCCCCAGCATTTT
-	-	TRBV18	TRBJ1-5	13	CASSPDKNQPQHF	TGTGCCAGCTCACCCGACAAGAATCAGCCCCAGCATTTT
-	-	TRBV25-1	TRBJ2-7	13	CASSARASYEQYF	TGTGCCAGCAGTGCCAGGGCCTCCTACGAGCAGTACTTC
-	-	TRBV3-1/TRBV3-2	TRBJ1-1	13	CASSQGGGTEAFF	TGTGCCAGCAGCCAAGGGGGAGGAACTGAAGCTTTCTTT
-	-	TRBV9	TRBJ2-1	13	CASSVGTYNEQFF	TGTGCCAGCAGCGTAGGAACTTATAATGAGCAGTTCTTC
-	-	TRBV20-1	TRBJ2-7	11	CSASSGFEQYF	TGCAGTGCTAGTTCGGGGTTCGAGCAGTACTTC
-	-	TRBV7-2	TRBJ1-2	12	CASSLVGYGYTF	TGTGCCAGCAGCTTAGTCGGGTATGGCTACACCTTC
-	-	TRBV24-1	TRBJ2-2	12	CATSSQTGELFF	TGTGCCACCTCCTCACAGACCGGGGAGCTGTTTTTT
-	-	TRBV21-1	TRBJ2-1	16	CASSKMAASSYNEQFF	TGTGCCAGCAGCAAAATGGCGGCGAGCTCCTACAATGAGCAGTTCTTC
once	-	TRBV5-1	TRBJ2-7	13	CASSADSGGGQYF	TGCGCCAGCAGCGCGGACAGTGGCGGAGGGCAGTACTTC
-	-	TRBV15	TRBJ2-5	14	CATSRGQPPETQYF	TGTGCCACCAGCAGAGGACAGCCCCCAGAGACCCAGTACTTC
-	-	TRBV7-8	TRBJ2-5	15	CASSLVNRRQETQYF	TGTGCCAGCAGCTTAGTGAACAGGCGCCAAGAGACCCAGTACTTC
-	-	TRBV3-1/TRBV3-2	TRBJ1-5	14	CASSHRQYNQPQHF	TGTGCCAGCAGCCATCGACAGTACAATCAGCCCCAGCATTTT
once	-	TRBV24-1	TRBJ2-3	13	CATSDFGADTQYF	TGTGCCACCAGTGATTTCGGGGCAGATACGCAGTATTTT
-	-	TRBV4-1	TRBJ2-7	17	CASSQDWYGGPPYEQYF	TGCGCCAGCAGCCAAGATTGGTACGGGGGGCCGCCCTACGAGCAGTACTTC
-	-	TRBV19	TRBJ2-1	12	CASNHGVNEQFF	TGTGCCAGTAACCACGGGGTCAATGAGCAGTTCTTC
-	-	TRBV4-2	TRBJ2-5	15	CASSQEGGTQETQYF	TGTGCCAGCAGCCAAGAAGGCGGGACTCAAGAGACCCAGTACTTC
-	-	TRBV13	TRBJ1-1	16	CASSPGGRWGNTEAFF	TGTGCCAGCAGCCCAGGAGGTAGGTGGGGGAACACTGAAGCTTTCTTT
-	-	TRBV14	TRBJ1-3	14	CASSRLVGGNTIYF	TGTGCCAGCAGCCGTTTGGTGGGCGGAAACACCATATATTTT
once	-	TRBV28	TRBJ2-1	15	CASSLSWGPYNEQFF	TGTGCCAGCAGTTTATCGTGGGGGCCCTACAATGAGCAGTTCTTC
-	TRBD2	TRBV7-9	TRBJ2-2	18	CASSSSQTSGGNTGELFF	TGTGCCAGCAGCTCGTCCCAGACTAGCGGGGGAAACACCGGGGAGCTGTTTTTT
-	-	TRBV4-1	TRBJ1-2	14	CASSQVGLYNGYTF	TGCGCCAGCAGCCAAGTAGGACTCTACAATGGCTACACCTTC
few	TRBD1	TRBV19	TRBJ1-1	20	CASSMRGTGASRTRRTEAFF	TGTGCCAGTAGTATGCGAGGGACAGGGGCAAGCCGGACGAGGCGCACTGAAGCTTTCTTT
-	-	TRBV21-1	TRBJ1-6	15	CASSNPGQGTSPLHF	TGTGCCAGCAGCAACCCGGGACAGGGTACTTCACCCCTCCACTTT
-	TRBD2	TRBV27	TRBJ2-7	15	CASSFLAGGNYEQYF	TGTGCCAGCAGTTTTCTCGCGGGGGGGAACTACGAGCAGTACTTC